The 32 T cell receptor beta chains given below trace back to one sample, sequenced in a study of blood T cell repertoires in COVID-19. Libraries were prepared by immunoSEQ multiplex PCR; TCRdb keeps only in-frame clonotypes and omits some of them. The sample contains 250,000 to 350,000 clones, 70% to 90% of which appear only once. Sequenced input: peripheral blood. These receptors all stem from a woman in her 70s with COVID-19, enrolled during active disease.

The gene calls are TRBV28 and TRBJ2-1; D is possibly TRBD1 (6 bases). In germline, CDR1 is MDHEN, CDR2 SYDVKM. V lost 4 bases to trimming and J lost 14 bases, with 15 bases between them. The CDR3 is 12 amino acids. CDR3 in amino acids: CASSSGTSAEFF. CDR3 sequence (DNA): TGTGCCAGCAGTTCAGGGACATCTGCGGAGTTCTTC.

The chain couples TRBV5-1 to TRBJ1-1; 10 bases are a match to TRBD1. V dropped 4 bases and J dropped 4; count of bases not matched to a gene: 4. The CDR3 runs 14 residues. CDR1 is SGHRS and CDR2 is YFSETQ in the germline V gene. CDR3 nucleotide sequence: TGCGCCAGCAGCCTTAGGACAGGGGGCACTGAAGCTTTCTTT. Translated: CASSLRTGGTEAFF.

The chain combines TRBV7-3 with TRBJ2-1; TRBD1 matches 10 bases. The germline CDR1 and CDR2 sequences are SGHTA and FQGTGA. This CDR3 contains 16 residues. J was trimmed by 6 bases and V by 2 bases; bases with no gene match: 7. CDR3 region: CASSLFGTGDRNEQFF. The CDR3 DNA reads as TGTGCCAGCAGCTTATTCGGGACAGGGGATCGCAATGAGCAGTTCTTC.

This chain joins TRBV10-3 and TRBJ2-1; 10 bases agree with TRBD2. V dropped 2 bases and J dropped 1; count of bases not matched to a gene: 2. Germline CDR1 reads ENHRY; CDR2 reads SYGVKD. This CDR3 has 16 residues. The CDR3 nucleotides read TGTGCCATCAGTGAGGGGGGACTAGCGTCCTACAATGAGCAGTTCTTC. It is translated as CAISEGGLASYNEQFF.

This clone was observed once. V is TRBV13 and J is TRBJ2-1; possible D gene TRBD2, 6 bases. Germline V gives CDR1 PRHDT, CDR2 FYEKMQ (reference sequence). The CDR3 is made up of 13 amino acids. Trimming cost V 3 bases and J 4 bases, with 7 bases left between them. The CDR3 DNA reads TGTGCCAGCAGCTTGGACTATTACAATGAGCAGTTCTTC. This sequence encodes CASSLDYYNEQFF.

This clone was counted only a few times. The J gene is TRBJ2-1, the V gene TRBV2; 13 bases are shared with TRBD2. The CDR3 covers 15 residues. V was clipped by 2 bases and J by 10 bases; unmatched bases: 5. Germline CDR1 and CDR2: SNHLY and FYNNEI. CDR3: CASSENGLAGEEQFF. CDR3 DNA: TGTGCCAGCAGTGAAAATGGACTAGCGGGGGAGGAGCAGTTCTTC.

The rearrangement uses TRBV18 and TRBJ1-5, with TRBD1 matching 9 bases. V shed 8 bases and J 7 bases; nucleotides not matched to a gene: 9. Germline loops: CDR1 KGHSH, CDR2 LQKENI. This CDR3 is built from 14 residues. CDR3 residues: CASTDRQGGQPQHF. In nucleotides, the CDR3 is TGTGCCAGCACGGATCGACAGGGGGGACAGCCCCAGCATTTT.

V and J are TRBV5-8 and TRBJ1-3; TRBD1 matches at 7 bases. This CDR3 has 15 amino acids. V was clipped by 4 bases and J by 4 bases; unmatched bases: 8. Germline CDR1 SGHTS, CDR2 YDEGEE. In nucleotides, the CDR3 is TGTGCCAGCAGCCTCCAGACAGGGAAAGGAAACACCATATATTTT. The encoded protein is CASSLQTGKGNTIYF.

This clone was counted a single time. This sequence joins TRBV7-2 and TRBJ2-7; D unclear. Germline CDR1 is SGHTA and CDR2 is FQGNSA. This CDR3 is built from 13 residues. V gave up 5 bases and J gave up 2 bases, with 10 bases separating them. DNA for the CDR3: TGTGCCAGCAGCCAGGTTCGGCCCTACGAGCAGTACTTC. Its protein product is CASSQVRPYEQYF. Using reference TRBV7-2 and TRBJ2-7 for the parts outside the CDR3, the full variable domain is GAGVSQSPSNKVTEKGKDVELRCDPISGHTALYWYRQSLGQGLEFLIYFQGNSAPDKSGLPSDRFSAERTGGSVSTLTIQRTQQEDSAVYLCASSQVRPYEQYFGPGTRLTVT.

The chain couples TRBV7-9 to TRBJ2-7; no clear D. CDR1 and CDR2 (germline): SEHNR, FQNEAQ (reference sequence). CDR3 length: 12 amino acids. V lost 9 bases and J lost 3, with 12 bases in between. The CDR3 sequence: CASKPLLYEQYF. CDR3 nucleotides: TGTGCCAGTAAGCCCCTTCTCTACGAGCAGTACTTC.

DNA of the CDR3: TGTGCCAGCTCACCCCGCTTTGGACAGGATAACACTGAAGCTTTCTTT. Amino acid sequence: CASSPRFGQDNTEAFF. The chain links TRBV18 to TRBJ1-1, with TRBD1 matching 7 bases. Looked up from germline, CDR1 is KGHSH and CDR2 is LQKENI. V lost 3 bases, J lost 2 bases, and 9 bases stayed unmatched. The CDR3 has 16 residues.

The V gene is TRBV5-6, the J gene TRBJ1-4; 9 positions match TRBD1. In germline, CDR1 is SGHDT, CDR2 YYEEEE. With 4 bases clipped from V and 8 bases from J, the junction kept 6 bases outside the gene matches. This CDR3 spans 14 amino acids. The CDR3 DNA sequence: TGTGCCAGCAGCGACGGGACAGGGTACGAAAAACTGTTTTTT. As protein: CASSDGTGYEKLFF.

The chain uses TRBV20-1 and TRBJ1-2; the D gene is possibly TRBD1 (6 bases). The CDR3 spans 13 residues. Trimming removed 3 bases from V and 3 bases from J, with 11 bases in between. CDR1 DFQATT and CDR2 SNEGSKA come from the germline V gene (reference sequence). The CDR3 spells CSASRQVDYGYTF. CDR3 DNA: TGCAGTGCTAGTCGACAGGTAGACTATGGCTACACCTTC.

In its sample, this clone was seen a few times. The chain is built from TRBV5-4 and TRBJ1-2; TRBD1 is a possible D gene (5 bases). V lost 1 base and J 4 bases, leaving 11 bases between the germline ends. The CDR3 has 14 amino acids. The V gene's germline CDR1 is SGHNT and CDR2 YYREEE (reference sequence). CDR3 DNA: TGTGCCAGCAGCTTGCTCGGGGGAAGCTATGGCTACACCTTC. Translating gives CASSLLGGSYGYTF.

This clone appeared once. V is TRBV28 and J is TRBJ2-6; D not certain. CDR1 and CDR2 (germline): MDHEN, SYDVKM. Trimming took 8 bases from V and 3 from J, leaving 14 bases between them. CDR3 length equals 15 residues. The CDR3 coding sequence is TGTGCCAGCCTTTTGGCGGAAAGTGGGGCCAACGTCCTGACTTTC. Its translation: CASLLAESGANVLTF.

The chain combines TRBV24-1 with TRBJ1-1; D is undetermined. Trimming shortened V by 8 bases and J by 1 base, and 19 bases separated the two germline ends. Germline CDR1 and CDR2: KGHDR and SFDVKD. The CDR3 spans 16 residues. The CDR3 is CATTLLREIKNTEAFF. The CDR3 DNA is TGTGCCACCACCCTACTCCGGGAGATCAAGAACACTGAAGCTTTCTTT.

The genes are TRBV11-2 and TRBJ2-1; D is unresolved. This CDR3 has 13 residues. Trimming removed 8 bases from V and 5 bases from J, with 13 bases in between. Germline V gene data show CDR1 as SGHAT and CDR2 as FQNNGV. The CDR3 spells CASVSSPDNEQFF. CDR3 sequence (DNA): TGTGCCAGCGTATCAAGCCCGGACAATGAGCAGTTCTTC.

The V gene is TRBV20-1, the J gene TRBJ2-7, with D tentatively TRBD1 (5 bases). V dropped 0 bases and J dropped 6 bases, with 6 bases sitting between them. Germline V gene lookup returns CDR1 DFQATT and CDR2 SNEGSKA (reference sequence). The CDR3 extends over 11 amino acids. CDR3 residues: CSAREQGEQYF. The CDR3 DNA is TGCAGTGCTAGAGAGCAGGGCGAGCAGTACTTC.

V is TRBV7-3 and J is TRBJ2-1, with 7 bases that match TRBD2. The CDR3 spans 12 residues. The J segment lost 8 bases and the V segment lost 8 bases, leaving 6 bases of the junction unmatched. The germline V gene has CDR1 SGHTA and CDR2 FQGTGA. The CDR3 sequence: CASEGGNDEQFF. The CDR3 nucleotides read TGTGCCAGCGAGGGAGGGAACGATGAGCAGTTCTTC. The whole variable domain, filled in from reference TRBV7-3 and TRBJ2-1, reads GAGVSQTPSNKVTEKGKYVELRCDPISGHTALYWYRQSLGQGPEFLIYFQGTGAADDSGLPNDRFFAVRPEGSVSTLKIQRTERGDSAVYLCASEGGNDEQFFGPGTRLTVL.

The chain is built from TRBV3-1 (or the pseudogene TRBV3-2) and TRBJ2-7, with 9 positions matching TRBD1. The germline CDR1 and CDR2 sequences are LGHDT and YNNKEL (reference sequence). The CDR3 extends over 13 amino acids. V lost 2 bases and J lost 7; bases outside the gene matches: 3. This CDR3 is CASSQLGTGEQYF. The CDR3 DNA reads as TGTGCCAGCAGCCAATTAGGGACAGGGGAGCAGTACTTC.

The chain joins TRBV3-1 (or the pseudogene TRBV3-2) to TRBJ2-5; 7 nucleotides align to TRBD2. V lost 1 base and J lost 3; bases outside the gene matches: 5. CDR1 is LGHDT, CDR2 YNNKEL, per germline (reference sequence). The CDR3 covers 15 residues. Here the CDR3 DNA reads TGTGCCAGCAGCCAAGGGGGGGGGTTGAAAGAGACCCAGTACTTC. Translation: CASSQGGGLKETQYF.

V usage is TRBV5-1 and J usage is TRBJ1-1; 7 positions match TRBD1. The CDR3 has 15 amino acids. CDR1 SGHRS and CDR2 YFSETQ come from the germline V gene. V lost 0 bases, J lost 3 bases, and 5 bases stayed unmatched. The CDR3 DNA is TGCGCCAGCAGCTTGGGACCGCAGGGGGACACTGAAGCTTTCTTT. It yields the protein CASSLGPQGDTEAFF.

The chain's CDR3 is CASSVTGGAQTQYF. The CDR3 DNA is TGTGCCAGCAGCGTTACAGGGGGCGCTCAGACCCAGTACTTC. V usage is TRBV7-2 and J usage is TRBJ2-5, with 9 positions matching TRBD1. The CDR3 spans 14 residues. Trimming took 5 bases from V and 6 from J; bases not matched to a gene: 7. The germline V gene has CDR1 SGHTA and CDR2 FQGNSA.

J is TRBJ1-1 and V is TRBV4-1, with D possibly being TRBD1 (6 bases). CDR1 and CDR2 from the germline V gene are MGHRA and YSYEKL. This CDR3 contains 14 residues. V was clipped by 4 bases and J by 4 bases, with 13 bases between them. The chain's CDR3 is CASSPGGGVTEAFF. CDR3 coding DNA: TGCGCCAGCAGCCCGGGCGGGGGCGTCACTGAAGCTTTCTTT.

The genes are TRBV5-4 and TRBJ1-3; 10 positions match TRBD1. The CDR3 runs 17 residues. V lost 1 base to trimming and J lost 0 bases; unmatched junction nucleotides: 4. Germline CDR1 is SGHNT and CDR2 is YYREEE (reference sequence). Here the CDR3 reads CASSLSTGGLSGNTIYF. CDR3 nucleotide sequence: TGTGCCAGCAGCTTGTCGACAGGGGGCCTCTCTGGAAACACCATATATTTT. Combining the CDR3 with reference TRBV5-4 and TRBJ1-3 gives the whole variable domain ETGVTQSPTHLIKTRGQQVTLRCSSQSGHNTVSWYQQALGQGPQFIFQYYREEENGRGNFPPRFSGLQFPNYSSELNVNALELDDSALYLCASSLSTGGLSGNTIYFGEGSWLTVV.

This clone occurred a few times. V and J are TRBV5-1 and TRBJ2-2; D is unresolved. Germline CDR1 and CDR2: SGHRS and YFSETQ. Trimming took off 4 bases at V and 1 base at J, with 2 bases between the two ends. The CDR3 is 12 residues long. DNA for the CDR3: TGCGCCAGCAGCCAGAACACCGGGGAGCTGTTTTTT. Its translation is CASSQNTGELFF.

With respect to this clone: Other DNA variants within this sample encode the same CDR3. J is TRBJ2-7 and V is TRBV4-3, with 7 bases identical to TRBD2. Germline values: CDR1 LGHNA, CDR2 YSLEER. V dropped 0 bases and J dropped 2; count of bases not matched to a gene: 4. The CDR3 totals 15 residues. The CDR3 protein is CASSQEWGGAYEQYF. CDR3 coding DNA: TGCGCCAGCAGCCAAGAATGGGGGGGAGCCTACGAGCAGTACTTC.

The chain couples TRBV7-2 to TRBJ2-1, with TRBD2 identical over 8 bases. CDR3 length: 15 amino acids. V dropped 6 bases and J dropped 5; count of bases not matched to a gene: 9. Germline CDR1 and CDR2: SGHTA and FQGNSA. The CDR3 nucleotides read TGTGCCAGCAGTCCACGGGGGGGGCCTGACAATGAGCAGTTCTTC. Amino acid sequence: CASSPRGGPDNEQFF. The whole variable domain, remainder taken from reference TRBV7-2 and TRBJ2-1, is GAGVSQSPSNKVTEKGKDVELRCDPISGHTALYWYRQSLGQGLEFLIYFQGNSAPDKSGLPSDRFSAERTGGSVSTLTIQRTQQEDSAVYLCASSPRGGPDNEQFFGPGTRLTVL.

The chain joins TRBV11-3 to TRBJ1-6, with a tentative D call TRBD1 (6 bases). The V end lost 5 bases, the J end lost 11 bases, and 16 bases lay between the germline ends. This CDR3 contains 14 residues. CDR1 and CDR2 (germline): SGHNT, YENEEA. The CDR3 DNA follows: TGTGCCAGCAGCATATTGACAGGTGAACCACCCCTCCACTTT. It codes for CASSILTGEPPLHF. The full variable domain, rest sourced from reference TRBV11-3 and TRBJ1-6, is EAGVVQSPRYKIIEKKQPVAFWCNPISGHNTLYWYLQNLGQGPELLIRYENEEAVDDSQLPKDRFSAERLKGVDSTLKIQPAELGDSAVYLCASSILTGEPPLHFGNGTRLTVT.

The chain employs TRBV5-1 and TRBJ2-5; no clear D gene. Between the trimmed V and J ends, which lost 4 bases and 0 bases, there was a span of 7 bases. The CDR3 extends over 13 amino acids. CDR1 is SGHRS and CDR2 is YFSETQ in the germline V gene. CDR3 sequence reads: CASSRTYQETQYF. In nucleotides, the CDR3 is TGCGCCAGCAGCCGTACTTACCAAGAGACCCAGTACTTC.

V gene TRBV7-8 combines with J gene TRBJ1-2, with D hard to call. Trimming took off 3 bases at V and 4 bases at J, with 9 bases between the two ends. Germline V gives CDR1 SGHVS, CDR2 FQNEAQ. The CDR3 has 13 amino acids. The CDR3, as DNA: TGTGCCAGCAGCTTTCAGGCCCGCTATGGCTACACCTTC. Translated: CASSFQARYGYTF.

The CDR3 nucleotides are TGCGCCAGCAGCCAAGATATGGGGGCTAGTGAAGCTTTCTTT. Amino acid sequence: CASSQDMGASEAFF. V is TRBV4-1 and J is TRBJ1-1, with D possibly matching TRBD1 (6 bases). Germline V CDR1 and CDR2: MGHRA, YSYEKL. V lost 0 bases, J lost 7 bases, and 12 bases lay in between. CDR3 length: 14 amino acids.